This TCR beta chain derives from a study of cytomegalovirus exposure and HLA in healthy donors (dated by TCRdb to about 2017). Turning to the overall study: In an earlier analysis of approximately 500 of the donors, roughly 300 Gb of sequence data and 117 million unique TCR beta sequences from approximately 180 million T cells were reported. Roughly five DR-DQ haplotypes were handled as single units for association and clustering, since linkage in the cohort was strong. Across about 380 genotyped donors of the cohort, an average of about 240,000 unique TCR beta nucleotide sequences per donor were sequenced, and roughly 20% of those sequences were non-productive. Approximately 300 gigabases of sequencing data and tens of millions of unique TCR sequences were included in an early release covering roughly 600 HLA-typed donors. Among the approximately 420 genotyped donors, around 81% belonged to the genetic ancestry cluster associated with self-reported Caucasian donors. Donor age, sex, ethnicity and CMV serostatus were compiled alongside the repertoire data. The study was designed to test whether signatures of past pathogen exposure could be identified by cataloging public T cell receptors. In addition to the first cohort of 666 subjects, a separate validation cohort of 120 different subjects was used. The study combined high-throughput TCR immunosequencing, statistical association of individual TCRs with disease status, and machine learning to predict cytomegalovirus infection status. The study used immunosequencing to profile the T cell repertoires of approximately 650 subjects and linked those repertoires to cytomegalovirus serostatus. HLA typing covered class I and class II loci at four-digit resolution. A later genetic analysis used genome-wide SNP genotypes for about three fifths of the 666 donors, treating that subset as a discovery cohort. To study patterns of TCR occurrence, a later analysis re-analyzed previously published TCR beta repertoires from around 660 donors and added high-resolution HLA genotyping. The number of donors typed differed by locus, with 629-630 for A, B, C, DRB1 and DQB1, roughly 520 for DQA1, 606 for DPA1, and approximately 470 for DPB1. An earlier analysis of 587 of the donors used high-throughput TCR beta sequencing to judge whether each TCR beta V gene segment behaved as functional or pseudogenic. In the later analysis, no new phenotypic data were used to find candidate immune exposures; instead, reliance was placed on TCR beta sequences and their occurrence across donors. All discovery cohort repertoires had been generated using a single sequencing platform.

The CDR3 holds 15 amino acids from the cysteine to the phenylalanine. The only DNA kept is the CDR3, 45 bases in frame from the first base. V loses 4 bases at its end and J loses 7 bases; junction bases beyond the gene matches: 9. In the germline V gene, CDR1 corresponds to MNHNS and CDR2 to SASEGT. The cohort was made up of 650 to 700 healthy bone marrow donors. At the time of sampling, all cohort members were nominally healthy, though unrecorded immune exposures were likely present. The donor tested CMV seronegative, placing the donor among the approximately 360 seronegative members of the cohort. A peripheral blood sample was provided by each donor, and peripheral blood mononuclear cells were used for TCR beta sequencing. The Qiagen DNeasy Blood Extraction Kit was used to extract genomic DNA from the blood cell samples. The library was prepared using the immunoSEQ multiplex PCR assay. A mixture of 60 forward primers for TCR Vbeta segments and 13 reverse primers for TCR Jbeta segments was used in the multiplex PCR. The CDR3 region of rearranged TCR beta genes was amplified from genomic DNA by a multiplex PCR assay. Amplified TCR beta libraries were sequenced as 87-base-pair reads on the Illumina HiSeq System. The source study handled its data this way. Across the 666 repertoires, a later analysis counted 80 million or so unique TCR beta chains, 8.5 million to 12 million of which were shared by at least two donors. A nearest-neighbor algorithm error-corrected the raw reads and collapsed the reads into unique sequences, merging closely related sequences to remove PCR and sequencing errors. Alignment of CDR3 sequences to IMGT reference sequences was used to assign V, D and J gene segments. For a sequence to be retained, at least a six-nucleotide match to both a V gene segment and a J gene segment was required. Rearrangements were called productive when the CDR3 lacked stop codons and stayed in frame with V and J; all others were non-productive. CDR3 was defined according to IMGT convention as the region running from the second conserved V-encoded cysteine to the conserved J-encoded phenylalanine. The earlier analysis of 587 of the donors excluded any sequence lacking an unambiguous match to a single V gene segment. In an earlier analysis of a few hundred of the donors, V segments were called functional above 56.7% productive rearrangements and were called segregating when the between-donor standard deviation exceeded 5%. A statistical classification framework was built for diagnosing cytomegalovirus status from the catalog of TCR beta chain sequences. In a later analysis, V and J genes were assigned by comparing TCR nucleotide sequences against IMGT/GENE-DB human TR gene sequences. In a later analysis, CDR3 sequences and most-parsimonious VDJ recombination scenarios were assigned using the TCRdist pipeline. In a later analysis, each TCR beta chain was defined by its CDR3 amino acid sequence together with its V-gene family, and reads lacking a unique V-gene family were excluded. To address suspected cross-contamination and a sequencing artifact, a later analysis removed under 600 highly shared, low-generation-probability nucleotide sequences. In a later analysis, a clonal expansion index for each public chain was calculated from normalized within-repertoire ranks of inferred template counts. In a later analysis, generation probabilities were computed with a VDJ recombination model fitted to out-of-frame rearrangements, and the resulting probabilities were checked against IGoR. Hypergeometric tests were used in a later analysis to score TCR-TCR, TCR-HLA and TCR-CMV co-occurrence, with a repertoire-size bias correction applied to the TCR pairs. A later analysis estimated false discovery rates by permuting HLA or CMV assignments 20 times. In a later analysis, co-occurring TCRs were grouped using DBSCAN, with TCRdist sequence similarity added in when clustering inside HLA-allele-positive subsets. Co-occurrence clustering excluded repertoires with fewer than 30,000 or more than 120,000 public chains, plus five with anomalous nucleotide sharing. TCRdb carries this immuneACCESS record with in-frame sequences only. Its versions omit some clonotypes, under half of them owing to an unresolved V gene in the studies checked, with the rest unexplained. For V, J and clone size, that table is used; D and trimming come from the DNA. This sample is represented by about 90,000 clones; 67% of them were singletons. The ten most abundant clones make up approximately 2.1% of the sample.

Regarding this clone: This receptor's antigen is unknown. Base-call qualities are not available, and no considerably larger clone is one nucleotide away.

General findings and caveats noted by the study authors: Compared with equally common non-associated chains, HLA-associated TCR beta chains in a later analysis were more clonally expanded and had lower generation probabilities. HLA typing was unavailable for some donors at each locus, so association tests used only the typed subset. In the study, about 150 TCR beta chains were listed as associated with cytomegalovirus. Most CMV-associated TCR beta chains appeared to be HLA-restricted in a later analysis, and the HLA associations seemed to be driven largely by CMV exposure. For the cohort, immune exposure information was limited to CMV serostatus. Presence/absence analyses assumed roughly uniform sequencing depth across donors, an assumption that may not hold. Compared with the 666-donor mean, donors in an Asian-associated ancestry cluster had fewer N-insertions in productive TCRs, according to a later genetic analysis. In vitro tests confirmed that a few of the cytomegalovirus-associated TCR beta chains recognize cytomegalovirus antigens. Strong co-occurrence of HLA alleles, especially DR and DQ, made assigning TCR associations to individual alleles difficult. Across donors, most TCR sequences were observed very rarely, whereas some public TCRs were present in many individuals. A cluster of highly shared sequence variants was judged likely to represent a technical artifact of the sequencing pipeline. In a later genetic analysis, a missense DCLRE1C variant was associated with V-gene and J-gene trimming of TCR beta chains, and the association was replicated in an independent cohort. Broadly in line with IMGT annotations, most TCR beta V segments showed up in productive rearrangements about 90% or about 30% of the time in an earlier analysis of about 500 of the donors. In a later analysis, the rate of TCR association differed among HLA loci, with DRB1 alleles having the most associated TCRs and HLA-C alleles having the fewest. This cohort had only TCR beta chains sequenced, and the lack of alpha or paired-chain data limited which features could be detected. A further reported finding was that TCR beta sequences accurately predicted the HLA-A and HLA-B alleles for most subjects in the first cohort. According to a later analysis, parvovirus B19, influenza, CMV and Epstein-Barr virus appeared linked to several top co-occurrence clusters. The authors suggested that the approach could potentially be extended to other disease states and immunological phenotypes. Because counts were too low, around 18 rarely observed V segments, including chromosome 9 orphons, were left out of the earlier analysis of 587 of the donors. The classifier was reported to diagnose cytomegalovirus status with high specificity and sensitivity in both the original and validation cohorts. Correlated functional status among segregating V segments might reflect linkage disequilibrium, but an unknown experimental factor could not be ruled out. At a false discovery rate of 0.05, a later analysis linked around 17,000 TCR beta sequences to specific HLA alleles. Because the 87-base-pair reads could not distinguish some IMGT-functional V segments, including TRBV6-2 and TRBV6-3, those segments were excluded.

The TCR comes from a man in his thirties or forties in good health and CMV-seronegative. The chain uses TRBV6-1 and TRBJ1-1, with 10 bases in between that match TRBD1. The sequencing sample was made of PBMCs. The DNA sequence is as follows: TGTGCCAGCAGTGGGTTGACAGGGGGCTGGGGTGAAGCTTTCTTT. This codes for CASSGLTGGWGEAFF.